Following are 32 T cell receptor beta chains from one sample sequenced in a study of shared clonotypes between healthy human individuals. Sequencing was performed with immunoSEQ multiplex PCR; in TCRdb, only in-frame clones are kept and a portion is missing. The top ten hold approximately 1.2% of the sample, which has approximately 1,500,000 clones, roughly 97% seen once. Sequencing was carried out using naive CD4+ T cells sorted from blood. Subset described: CD45RA+ positively selected. These receptors all stem from a man in his thirties or forties in good health.

The genes are TRBV28 and TRBJ1-5; weak D call: TRBD1 (6 bases). The germline gives CDR1 MDHEN, CDR2 SYDVKM. The length of the CDR3 is 14 residues. V lost 5 bases, J lost 6 bases, and 14 bases lay in between. The CDR3: CASSTDRVGQPQHF. CDR3 in DNA: TGTGCCAGCAGTACGGACAGAGTCGGTCAGCCCCAGCATTTT.

This clone appeared a single time. The rearrangement joins TRBV10-3 to TRBJ2-7; D is perhaps TRBD2 (5 bases). Germline CDR1 and CDR2: ENHRY and SYGVKD. Trimming left V 6 bases short and J 2 bases short, with 8 bases between. The CDR3 loop spans 12 amino acids. The CDR3 DNA is TGTGCCATCAGGGAGGATGCCTACGAGCAGTACTTC. This translates into CAIREDAYEQYF.

This chain links TRBV30 with TRBJ1-5; D not resolved. The CDR3 length is 12 residues. The V gene lost 0 bases and the J gene lost 11 bases, with 11 bases spanning the gap. Germline CDR1 GTSNPN, CDR2 SVGIG (reference sequence). CDR3 protein: CAWSVRGQSQHF. The CDR3 bases are TGTGCCTGGAGTGTACGAGGGCAGTCCCAGCATTTT.

CDR3 in DNA: TGTGCCAGCAGCTTAATGACAGGGGGGTACACTGAAGCTTTCTTT. It translates to CASSLMTGGYTEAFF. The chain joins TRBV11-2 to TRBJ1-1; 9 nucleotides line up with TRBD1. The CDR3 is 15 residues long. V was clipped by 2 bases and J by 3 bases; unmatched bases: 4. CDR1 is SGHAT, CDR2 FQNNGV, per germline. Drawing the rest from reference TRBV11-2 and TRBJ1-1, the complete variable domain is EAGVAQSPRYKIIEKRQSVAFWCNPISGHATLYWYQQILGQGPKLLIQFQNNGVVDDSQLPKDRFSAERLKGVDSTLKIQPAKLEDSAVYLCASSLMTGGYTEAFFGQGTRLTVV.

V is TRBV11-3 and J is TRBJ2-1; TRBD2 matches 8 bases. V shed 2 bases and J 8 bases; nucleotides not matched to a gene: 5. Germline assignment: CDR1 SGHNT and CDR2 YENEEA. This CDR3 spans 14 amino acids. This chain's CDR3 is CASSLSGRWDEQFF. DNA of the CDR3: TGTGCCAGCAGCTTAAGCGGGAGATGGGATGAGCAGTTCTTC.

The CDR3 DNA follows: TGCAGCGCTTGGACGACTGGAAACACCATATATTTT. The encoded protein is CSAWTTGNTIYF. The chain has TRBV29-1 and TRBJ1-3; D gene ambiguous. Germline loops: CDR1 SQVTM, CDR2 ANQGSEA. The V gene lost 7 bases and the J gene lost 2 bases, with 9 bases spanning the gap. The CDR3 is 12 residues long.

V usage is TRBV27 and J usage is TRBJ2-1; D uncertain. The CDR3 runs 14 residues. V lost 3 bases, J lost 0 bases, and 6 bases lay in between. CDR1 is MNHEY, CDR2 SMNVEV, per germline (reference sequence). The CDR3 nucleotides read TGTGCCAGCAGTTTCAAGAGCTCCTACAATGAGCAGTTCTTC. This sequence encodes CASSFKSSYNEQFF.

DNA of the CDR3: TGCGCCAGCAGCTTCAGGGGGGACTCAACTAATGAAAAACTGTTTTTT. Translated: CASSFRGDSTNEKLFF. This rearrangement joins TRBV5-1 to TRBJ1-4, with TRBD1 matching 7 bases. V dropped 2 bases and J dropped 0; count of bases not matched to a gene: 4. The CDR3 has 16 amino acids. Germline CDR1 and CDR2: SGHRS and YFSETQ.

The J gene is TRBJ2-1, the V gene TRBV7-9; 9 bases are a match to TRBD2. Unmatched junction bases numbered 7, after V lost 3 bases and J lost 4 bases. Germline CDR1 is SEHNR and CDR2 is FQNEAQ (reference sequence). The CDR3 has 16 residues. CDR3 sequence reads: CASSFSSGSGYNEQFF. The CDR3, as DNA: TGTGCCAGCAGCTTTAGTAGCGGGAGTGGATACAATGAGCAGTTCTTC.

J is TRBJ2-2 and V is TRBV5-6; either TRBD1 or TRBD2 may supply D (6 bases each). The CDR3 sequence is 18 residues long. The germline gives CDR1 SGHDT, CDR2 YYEEEE. V lost 1 base and J lost 4, with 20 bases in between. In DNA, the CDR3 is TGTGCCAGCAGCTTGAACGGCGGGGCAGGGGTGGTCACCGGGGAGCTGTTTTTT. It is translated as CASSLNGGAGVVTGELFF.

The chain couples TRBV14 to TRBJ1-4; no firm D call. Germline CDR1 and CDR2: SGHDN and FVKESK. There are 15 residues in the CDR3. Trimming shortened V by 5 bases and J by 5 bases, and 15 bases separated the two germline ends. This CDR3 is CASSWTRSANEKLFF. The CDR3 DNA follows: TGTGCCAGCAGCTGGACCAGGAGTGCCAATGAAAAACTGTTTTTT.

The chain carries TRBV5-8 and TRBJ1-4, with a possible D match to TRBD1 (6 bases). Germline CDR1 SGHTS, CDR2 YDEGEE. The CDR3 is made up of 14 amino acids. Trimming removed 2 bases from V and 8 bases from J, with 13 bases in between. CDR3 protein: CASSFGTISEKLFF. The CDR3 nucleotides are TGTGCCAGCAGCTTCGGGACAATTAGCGAAAAACTGTTTTTT.

This rearrangement joins TRBV10-3 to TRBJ2-3, with 11 bases that match TRBD2. The CDR3 is made up of 16 amino acids. After removal of 10 bases from V and 5 bases from J, the junction contained 14 bases not matched to a gene. Looked up from germline, CDR1 is ENHRY and CDR2 is SYGVKD. The CDR3 region has the DNA TGTGCCACCCTTAACCCGGGACTAGCGGTCCAAGATACGCAGTATTTT. It codes for CATLNPGLAVQDTQYF.

The chain employs TRBV5-6 and TRBJ2-3; 9 positions match TRBD2. Germline CDR1 is SGHDT and CDR2 is YYEEEE. The V and J ends lost 0 bases and 4 bases, in that order; junction bases with no gene match: 3. This CDR3 is built from 15 residues. CDR3 residues: CASSLGTSASDTQYF. CDR3 DNA sequence: TGTGCCAGCAGCTTGGGGACTAGCGCATCAGATACGCAGTATTTT.

CDR3 sequence (DNA): TGTGCCATCAGGGAGGACAGCTATAGCAATCAGCCCCAGCATTTT. Residues: CAIREDSYSNQPQHF. The V and J genes are TRBV10-3 and TRBJ1-5; a possible D gene is TRBD1 (6 bases). This CDR3 region has 15 residues. Trimming took off 6 bases at V and 0 bases at J, with 12 bases between the two ends. Germline CDR1 is ENHRY and CDR2 is SYGVKD.

V gene TRBV27 combines with J gene TRBJ2-3; the match to TRBD2 covers 10 bases. V lost 5 bases to trimming and J lost 5 bases; unmatched junction nucleotides: 16. CDR3 length: 18 amino acids. Germline CDR1 reads MNHEY; CDR2 reads SMNVEV (reference sequence). The CDR3 coding sequence is TGTGCCAGCAGTAACAAACCGGGACTAGCGATTGGAGGAGATACGCAGTATTTT. This gives the protein CASSNKPGLAIGGDTQYF.

The chain uses TRBV11-2 and TRBJ2-7; D gene uncertain. Deletions cut 5 bases from V and 5 bases from J, with 16 bases between. Looked up from germline, CDR1 is SGHAT and CDR2 is FQNNGV. The CDR3 extends over 14 amino acids. The CDR3 sequence is CASSVTVGRDEQYF. The CDR3, as DNA: TGTGCCAGCAGCGTCACAGTCGGACGGGACGAGCAGTACTTC.

V usage is TRBV27 and J usage is TRBJ2-7, with 9 bases identical to TRBD2. The CDR3 length is 15 residues. The ends lost 8 bases at V and 1 base at J; junction bases unmatched: 9. Looked up from germline, CDR1 is MNHEY and CDR2 is SMNVEV (reference sequence). The CDR3 is CASGMSGRWSYEQYF. CDR3 DNA sequence: TGTGCCAGCGGGATGAGCGGGAGGTGGTCCTACGAGCAGTACTTC.

J is TRBJ2-7 and V is TRBV6-5; 10 bases agree with TRBD2. Looked up from germline, CDR1 is MNHEY and CDR2 is SVGAGI. The J segment lost 9 bases and the V segment lost 2 bases, leaving 7 bases of the junction unmatched. This CDR3 spans 14 amino acids. The CDR3 nucleotides read TGTGCCAGCAGTTACGGTCTAGCGGGAGCAGGGCAGTACTTC. Its translation is CASSYGLAGAGQYF.

The gene calls are TRBV5-1 and TRBJ2-3; 9 positions match TRBD1. Germline V gene lookup returns CDR1 SGHRS and CDR2 YFSETQ. The J segment lost 0 bases and the V segment lost 2 bases, leaving 7 bases of the junction unmatched. The CDR3 sequence is 17 residues long. CDR3 region: CASSFPWTGDSTDTQYF. CDR3 bases: TGCGCCAGCAGCTTCCCTTGGACAGGGGATAGCACAGATACGCAGTATTTT.

In DNA, the CDR3 is TGTGCTAGTGGTTTGGGACAGAACTACGAGCAGTACTTC. It translates to CASGLGQNYEQYF. V gene TRBV12-5 combines with J gene TRBJ2-7, with a possible D match to TRBD1 (5 bases). V lost 1 base and J 3 bases, leaving 7 bases between the germline ends. CDR3 length: 13 amino acids. Germline V gives CDR1 LGHNT, CDR2 FRNRAP.

The V call is TRBV27, the J call TRBJ2-2; D might be TRBD1 (5 bases). The V gene's germline CDR1 is MNHEY and CDR2 SMNVEV (reference sequence). Trimming shortened V by 5 bases and J by 6 bases, and 13 bases separated the two germline ends. This CDR3 is 14 amino acids long. The CDR3 is CASSIRVRAGELFF. The CDR3, as DNA: TGTGCCAGCAGTATCAGGGTTCGGGCCGGGGAGCTGTTTTTT.

The V call is TRBV5-1, the J call TRBJ1-1, with TRBD1 matching 7 bases. Germline CDR1 reads SGHRS; CDR2 reads YFSETQ. V shed 2 bases and J 1 base; nucleotides not matched to a gene: 2. The CDR3 spans 14 residues. CDR3 DNA sequence: TGCGCCAGCAGCTTTACAGGGGCGAACACTGAAGCTTTCTTT. Encoded protein: CASSFTGANTEAFF.

The chain is built from TRBV19 and TRBJ2-7; TRBD1 matches at 9 bases. The CDR3 length is 18 residues. Germline V lookup: CDR1 LNHDA, CDR2 SQIVND (reference sequence). The ends lost 4 bases at V and 3 bases at J; junction bases unmatched: 16. The CDR3 DNA reads as TGTGCCAGTAGTACTCCCACAGGGGGCGCAACGACGGGCTACGAGCAGTACTTC. Protein product: CASSTPTGGATTGYEQYF.

The chain recombines TRBV18 with TRBJ1-4; 8 nucleotides line up with TRBD1. Germline-derived CDR1 and CDR2 are KGHSH and LQKENI. This CDR3 is built from 15 residues. Trimming at V came to 3 bases and at J to 2 bases, leaving 2 bases not matched to a gene. The CDR3 region has the DNA TGTGCCAGCTCACCGACAGGGGTTACTAATGAAAAACTGTTTTTT. Translated, it gives CASSPTGVTNEKLFF.

The chain joins TRBV4-2 to TRBJ2-3; D is undetermined. This CDR3 has 17 residues. The V end was cut by 1 base, the J end by 0 bases, with 14 bases between. CDR1 is LGHNA, CDR2 YNFKEQ, per germline. CDR3 DNA sequence: TGTGCCAGCAGCCAAGGAATTCGCGGAGAGAGCACAGATACGCAGTATTTT. Protein product: CASSQGIRGESTDTQYF.

The CDR3 sequence: CASSLGASGSDEQYF. The CDR3 DNA reads TGCGCCAGCAGCCTAGGGGCTAGCGGGAGCGACGAGCAGTACTTC. This chain connects TRBV4-1 to TRBJ2-7, with 10 bases aligning to TRBD2. The V gene end was trimmed by 4 bases and the J gene end by 5 bases; junction bases not matched to a gene: 8. The CDR3 has 15 amino acids. Germline assignment: CDR1 MGHRA and CDR2 YSYEKL.

This rearrangement joins TRBV7-9 to TRBJ2-7, with TRBD2 matching over 10 bases. Looked up from germline, CDR1 is SEHNR and CDR2 is FQNEAQ (reference sequence). With V trimmed by 3 bases and J by 2 bases, 7 bases remained unmatched. The CDR3 runs to 16 residues. The CDR3 DNA reads as TGTGCCAGCAGCTTCCCCTCAGCGGGAGGGACCTACGAGCAGTACTTC. Its translation is CASSFPSAGGTYEQYF.

V gene TRBV15 combines with J gene TRBJ2-1; perhaps TRBD2 as D (6 bases). This CDR3 has 16 residues. The germline gives CDR1 LNHNV, CDR2 YYDKDF (reference sequence). The V and J ends lost 3 bases and 0 bases respectively, with 12 bases between them. The CDR3 DNA follows: TGTGCCACCAGCAGCTTCACTAGCCTCTCCTACAATGAGCAGTTCTTC. Amino acids: CATSSFTSLSYNEQFF.

The chain couples TRBV28 to TRBJ2-1; maybe TRBD1 (6 bases). From germline, CDR1 is MDHEN and CDR2 SYDVKM. V lost 2 bases to trimming and J lost 0 bases, with 8 bases between them. This CDR3 has 15 residues. This CDR3 reads CASSLVDSSYNEQFF. The CDR3 bases are TGTGCCAGCAGTTTAGTGGACAGCTCCTACAATGAGCAGTTCTTC.

The chain combines TRBV30 with TRBJ2-7; 9 bases are shared with TRBD2. V trimming: 3 bases; J trimming: 2 bases; junction bases outside the gene matches: 5. CDR3 size: 14 residues. The V gene's germline CDR1 is GTSNPN and CDR2 SVGIG (reference sequence). CDR3 coding DNA: TGTGCCTGGAGGACTAGCGGAACGACCTACGAGCAGTACTTC. Amino acid sequence: CAWRTSGTTYEQYF.

The CDR3 DNA follows: TGTGCCAGCAGTGAATTGGACTATGGCTACACCTTC. It is translated as CASSELDYGYTF. This chain uses TRBV2 with TRBJ1-2; D unresolved. The CDR3 loop spans 12 amino acids. Germline assignment: CDR1 SNHLY and CDR2 FYNNEI. V was pared by 2 bases and J by 3 bases, with 4 bases between.